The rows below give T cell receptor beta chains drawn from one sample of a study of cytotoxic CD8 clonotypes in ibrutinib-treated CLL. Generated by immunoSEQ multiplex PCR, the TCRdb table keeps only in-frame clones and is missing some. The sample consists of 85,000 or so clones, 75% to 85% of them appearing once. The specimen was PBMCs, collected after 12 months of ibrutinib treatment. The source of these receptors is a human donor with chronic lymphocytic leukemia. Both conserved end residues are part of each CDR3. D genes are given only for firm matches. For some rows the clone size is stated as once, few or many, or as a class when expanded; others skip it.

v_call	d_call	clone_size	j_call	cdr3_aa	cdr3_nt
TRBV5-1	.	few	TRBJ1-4	CASSAGRGSNEKLFF	TGCGCCAGCAGCGCCGGGCGGGGCAGTAATGAAAAACTGTTTTTT
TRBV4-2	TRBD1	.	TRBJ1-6	CASSQRGTAHVSYNSPLHF	TGTGCCAGCAGCCAAAGAGGGACAGCACATGTGTCCTATAATTCACCCCTCCACTTT
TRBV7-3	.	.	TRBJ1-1	CASTLAPASNTEAFF	TGTGCCAGCACCCTAGCACCGGCCTCGAACACTGAAGCTTTCTTT
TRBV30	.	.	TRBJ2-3	CAWSHNRGDTQYF	TGTGCCTGGAGTCACAACCGAGGGGATACGCAGTATTTT
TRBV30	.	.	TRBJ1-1	CAWSNPPRDAFF	TGTGCCTGGAGTAATCCCCCCAGGGATGCTTTCTTT
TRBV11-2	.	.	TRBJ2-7	CASSLGGLREQYF	TGTGCCAGCAGCTTAGGGGGTCTACGGGAGCAGTACTTC
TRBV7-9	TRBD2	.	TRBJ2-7	CASSPYGGAEYEQYF	TGTGCCAGCAGCCCGTACGGGGGGGCGGAATACGAGCAGTACTTC
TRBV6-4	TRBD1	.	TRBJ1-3	CASSVEQGLRGLRNTIYF	TGTGCCAGCAGTGTAGAGCAGGGACTCAGGGGGCTGAGAAACACCATATATTTT
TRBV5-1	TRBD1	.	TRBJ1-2	CASSHSTGAGYGYTF	TGCGCCAGCAGCCACTCGACAGGGGCAGGCTATGGCTACACCTTC
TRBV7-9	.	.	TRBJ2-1	CASSPGPYNEQFF	TGTGCCAGCAGCCCCGGACCCTACAATGAGCAGTTCTTC
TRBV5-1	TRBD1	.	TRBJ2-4	CASSAGQGNIQYF	TGCGCCAGCAGCGCGGGACAGGGGAACATTCAGTACTTC
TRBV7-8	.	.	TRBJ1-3	CASSDPGNTIYF	TGTGCCAGCAGCGACCCTGGAAACACCATATATTTT
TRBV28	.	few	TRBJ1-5	CASGAVNQPQHF	TGTGCCAGCGGGGCGGTTAATCAGCCCCAGCATTTT
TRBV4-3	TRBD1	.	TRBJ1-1	CASSQDREVPEAFF	TGCGCCAGCAGCCAGGACAGGGAGGTCCCTGAAGCTTTCTTT
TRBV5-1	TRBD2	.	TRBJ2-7	CASRDPGGPYEQYF	TGCGCCAGCCGGGACCCGGGGGGGCCATACGAGCAGTACTTC
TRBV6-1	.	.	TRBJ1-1	CASGLDGPDIAFF	TGTGCCAGCGGTTTGGATGGACCGGATATCGCTTTCTTT
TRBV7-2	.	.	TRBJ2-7	CASSSAWGEQYF	TGTGCCAGCAGCTCCGCCTGGGGCGAGCAGTACTTC
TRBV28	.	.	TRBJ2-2	CASSGLGGSDTGELFF	TGTGCCAGCAGTGGGCTTGGGGGATCGGACACCGGGGAGCTGTTTTTT
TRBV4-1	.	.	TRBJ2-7	CASSQDRQAYEQYF	TGCGCCAGCAGCCAAGATCGGCAGGCCTACGAGCAGTACTTC
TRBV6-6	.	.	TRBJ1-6	CATQKGYNSPLHF	TGTGCCACCCAGAAAGGATATAATTCACCCCTCCACTTT
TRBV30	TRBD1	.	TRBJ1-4	CAWSVARVRGTGRVIGEKLFF	TGTGCCTGGAGTGTAGCCCGGGTCCGGGGGACAGGGAGAGTTATAGGTGAAAAACTGTTTTTT
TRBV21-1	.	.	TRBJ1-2	CAIGRQGNYGYTF	TGTGCCATCGGGAGACAGGGAAACTATGGCTACACCTTC
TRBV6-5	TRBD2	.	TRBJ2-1	CASSPGTTHNEQFF	TGTGCCAGCAGCCCCGGGACTACCCACAATGAGCAGTTCTTC
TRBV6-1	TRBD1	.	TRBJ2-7	CASSDTGGPSSYEQYF	TGTGCCAGCAGTGACACAGGGGGCCCCAGCTCCTACGAGCAGTACTTC
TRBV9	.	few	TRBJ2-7	CASTPDHPYF	TGTGCCAGCACCCCGGACCACCCGTACTTC
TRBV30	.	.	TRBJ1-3	CAWSVFGAHTIYF	TGTGCCTGGAGTGTATTCGGGGCCCACACCATATATTTT
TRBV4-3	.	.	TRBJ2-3	CASSQDDGTQYF	TGCGCCAGCAGCCAAGATGACGGCACGCAGTATTTT
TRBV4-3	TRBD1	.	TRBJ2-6	CASSQDPRQGAPVLTF	TGCGCCAGCAGCCAAGATCCGAGACAGGGGGCCCCAGTCCTGACTTTC
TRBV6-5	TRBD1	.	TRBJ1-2	CASSHDRGTNYGYTF	TGTGCCAGCAGTCATGACAGGGGGACTAACTATGGCTACACCTTC
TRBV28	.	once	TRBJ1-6	CASTPGAGWGSPLHF	TGTGCCAGCACCCCGGGGGCAGGCTGGGGTTCACCCCTCCACTTT
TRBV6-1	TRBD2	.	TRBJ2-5	CASSEVASGGETQYF	TGTGCCAGCAGTGAAGTGGCTAGCGGAGGGGAGACCCAGTACTTC
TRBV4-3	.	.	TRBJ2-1	CASSQDGVRVGDNEQFF	TGCGCCAGCAGCCAAGACGGTGTTCGGGTTGGTGACAATGAGCAGTTCTTC
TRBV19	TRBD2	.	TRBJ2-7	CASSMTASGRGEQYF	TGTGCCAGTAGTATGACAGCTAGCGGGAGGGGCGAGCAGTACTTC